Listed below are T cell receptor beta chains from one sample, sequenced in a study of blood T cell repertoires in COVID-19. This table comes from immunoSEQ multiplex PCR, and its TCRdb copy is limited to in-frame clones, with some not included. The sample consists of some 200,000 clones, 75% to 90% of them appearing once. The source material was PBMCs or T cells enriched from blood (not recorded which). These receptors were collected from a woman aged 30 to 39 who had recovered from COVID-19. Both conserved end residues are part of each CDR3. D genes are given only for firm matches. Size values are once, few and many counts, or a class for expanded clones, and some rows have none.

. | 14 | . | TRBJ1-4 | TRBV5-5 | TGTGCCAGCAGCAGACAGGCAACTAATGAAAAACTGTTTTTT | CASSRQATNEKLFF
TRBD1 | 15 | . | TRBJ2-1 | TRBV7-8 | TGTGCCAGCAGCTCCGTTACAGGGGGCTCGGTTGAGCAGTTCTTC | CASSSVTGGSVEQFF
. | 13 | . | TRBJ1-1 | TRBV25-1 | TGTGCCAGCAGTGTTCAGGGTTTCACTGAAGCTTTCTTT | CASSVQGFTEAFF
. | 13 | . | TRBJ1-2 | TRBV30 | TGTGCCTGGAGTGTACAGATTAACTATGGCTACACCTTC | CAWSVQINYGYTF
. | 15 | . | TRBJ1-5 | TRBV6-2/TRBV6-3 | TGTGCCAGCAGTTCCCCGGGGTTGGGCAATCAGCCCCAGCATTTT | CASSSPGLGNQPQHF
. | 16 | . | TRBJ1-3 | TRBV2 | TGTGCCAGCAGTGAAGCTCCGGAGAGCTCTGGAAACACCATATATTTT | CASSEAPESSGNTIYF
. | 14 | . | TRBJ2-7 | TRBV19 | TGTGCCAGTAGTATAGGGCCCAGCTCCTACGAGCAGTACTTC | CASSIGPSSYEQYF
TRBD1 | 15 | . | TRBJ2-7 | TRBV19 | TGTGCCAGTAGTATGGCCAGGGGGCCCAACTACGAGCAGTACTTC | CASSMARGPNYEQYF
. | 16 | few | TRBJ1-4 | TRBV19 | TGTGCCAGTAGTATCCGGACAGCTGCAACTAATGAAAAACTGTTTTTT | CASSIRTAATNEKLFF
. | 13 | . | TRBJ1-3 | TRBV12-3/TRBV12-4 | TGTGCCAGCTACAGGGACCTTGGAAACACCATATATTTT | CASYRDLGNTIYF
. | 13 | . | TRBJ1-1 | TRBV7-3 | TGTGCCAGCAGCCCCTCTGGGAGCACTGAAGCTTTCTTT | CASSPSGSTEAFF